The T cell receptor (beta chain) under discussion was sequenced for a study of low-dose radiotherapy and immunotherapy resistance in tumors. Looked up from germline, CDR1 is LGHDT and CDR2 is YNNKEL (reference sequence). CDR3 length: 15 amino acids. V was trimmed by 7 bases and J by 3 bases, leaving 18 bases between them. In its sample, this clonotype was seen many times. Time point reported: before trial treatment. Alpha- and beta-chain coverage of first-strand cDNA came from TRAV- and TRBV-specific primers. Over approximately 20 PCR cycles, TCRs were amplified from a constant-region primer and V-primer adapter. MiXCR, applied by TCRdb to the reads, yields one record per CDR3 protein. Found here are more than 50,000 distinct CDR3 sequences, about 25% of them singletons; the top ten hold about 7%.

The receptor's source is a male donor with rectosigmoid adenocarcinoma. Sample: PBMCs, taken before treatment. This chain uses TRBV3-1 with TRBJ2-5; D is perhaps TRBD2 (5 bases). CDR3 protein: CASNRHSERKETQYF. CDR3 DNA: TGTGCCAGCAACCGTCATAGCGAGAGGAAAGAGACCCAGTACTTC.